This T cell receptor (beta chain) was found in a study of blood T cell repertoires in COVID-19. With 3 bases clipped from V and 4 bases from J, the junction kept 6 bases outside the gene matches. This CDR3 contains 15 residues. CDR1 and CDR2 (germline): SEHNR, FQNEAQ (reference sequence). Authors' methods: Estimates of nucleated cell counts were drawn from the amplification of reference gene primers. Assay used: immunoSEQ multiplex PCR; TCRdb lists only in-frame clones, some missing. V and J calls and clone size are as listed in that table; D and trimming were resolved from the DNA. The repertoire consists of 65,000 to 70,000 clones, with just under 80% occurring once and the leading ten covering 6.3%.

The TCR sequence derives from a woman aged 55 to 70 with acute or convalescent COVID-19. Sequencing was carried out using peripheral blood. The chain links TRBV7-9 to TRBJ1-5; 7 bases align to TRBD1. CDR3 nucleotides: TGTGCCAGCAGCTTCGGGCAGGGGGGAAATCAGCCCCAGCATTTT. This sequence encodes CASSFGQGGNQPQHF.